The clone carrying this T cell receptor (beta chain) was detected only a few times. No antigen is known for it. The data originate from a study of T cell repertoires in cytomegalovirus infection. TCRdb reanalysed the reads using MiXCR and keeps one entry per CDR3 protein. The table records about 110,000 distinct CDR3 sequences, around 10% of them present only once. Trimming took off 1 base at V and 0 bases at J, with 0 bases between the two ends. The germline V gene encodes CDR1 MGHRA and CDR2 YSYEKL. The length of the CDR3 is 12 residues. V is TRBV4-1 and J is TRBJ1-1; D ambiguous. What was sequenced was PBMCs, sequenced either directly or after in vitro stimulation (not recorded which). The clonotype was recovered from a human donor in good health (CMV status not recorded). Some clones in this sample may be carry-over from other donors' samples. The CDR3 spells CASSQVNTEAFF. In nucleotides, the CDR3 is TGCGCCAGCAGCCAAGTGAACACTGAAGCTTTCTTT.